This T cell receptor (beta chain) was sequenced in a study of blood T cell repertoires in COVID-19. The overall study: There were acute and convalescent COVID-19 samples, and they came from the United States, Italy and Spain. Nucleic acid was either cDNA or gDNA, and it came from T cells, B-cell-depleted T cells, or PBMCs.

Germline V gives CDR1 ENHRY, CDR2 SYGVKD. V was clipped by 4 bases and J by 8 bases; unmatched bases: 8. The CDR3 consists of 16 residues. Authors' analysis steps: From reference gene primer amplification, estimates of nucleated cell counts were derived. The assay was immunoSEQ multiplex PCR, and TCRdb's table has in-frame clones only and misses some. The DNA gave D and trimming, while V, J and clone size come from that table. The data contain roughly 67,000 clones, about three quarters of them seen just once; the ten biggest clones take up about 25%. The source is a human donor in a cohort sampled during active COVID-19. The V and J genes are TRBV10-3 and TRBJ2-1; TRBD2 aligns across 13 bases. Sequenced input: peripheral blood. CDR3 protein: CAISGGTSGVLDEQFF. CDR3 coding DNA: TGTGCCATCAGTGGCGGGACTAGCGGGGTGTTGGATGAGCAGTTCTTC.